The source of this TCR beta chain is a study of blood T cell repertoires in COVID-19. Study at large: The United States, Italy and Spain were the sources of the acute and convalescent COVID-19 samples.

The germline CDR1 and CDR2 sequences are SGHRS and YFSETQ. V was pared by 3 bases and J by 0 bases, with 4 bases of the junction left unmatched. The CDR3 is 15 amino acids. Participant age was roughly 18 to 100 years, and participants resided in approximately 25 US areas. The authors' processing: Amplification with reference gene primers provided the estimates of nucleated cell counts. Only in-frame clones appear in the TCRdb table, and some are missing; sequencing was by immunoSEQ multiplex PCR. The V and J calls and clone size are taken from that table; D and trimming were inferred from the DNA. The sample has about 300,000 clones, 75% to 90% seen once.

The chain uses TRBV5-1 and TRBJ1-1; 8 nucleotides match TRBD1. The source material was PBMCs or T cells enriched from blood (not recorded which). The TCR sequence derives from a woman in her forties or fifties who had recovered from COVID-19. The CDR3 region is CASSSGTGMNTEAFF. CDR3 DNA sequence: TGCGCCAGCAGCTCCGGGACAGGCATGAACACTGAAGCTTTCTTT.